Below, 14 T cell receptor beta chains from the same sample are listed, as sequenced in a study of blood T cell repertoires in COVID-19. Repertoires were generated with immunoSEQ multiplex PCR, while TCRdb's copy carries only in-frame clones and drops some. The sample lists approximately 480,000 clones; 89% were seen once. The sample was peripheral blood. All receptors derive from a man aged 18-30 years with COVID-19, enrolled during active disease.

This sequence joins TRBV11-3 and TRBJ2-2; 8 bases match TRBD1. Germline values: CDR1 SGHNT, CDR2 YENEEA. This CDR3 contains 15 residues. J was trimmed by 8 bases and V by 1 base; bases with no gene match: 6. DNA for the CDR3: TGTGCCAGCAGCTTAGCTACAGGGGGTTTGGGGGAGCTGTTTTTT. Protein product: CASSLATGGLGELFF. Looking up the rest from reference TRBV11-3 and TRBJ2-2 gives the full variable domain: EAGVVQSPRYKIIEKKQPVAFWCNPISGHNTLYWYLQNLGQGPELLIRYENEEAVDDSQLPKDRFSAERLKGVDSTLKIQPAELGDSAVYLCASSLATGGLGELFFGEGSRLTVL.

The chain combines TRBV10-3 with TRBJ2-1, with D tentatively TRBD2 (5 bases). Germline V gene sequence: CDR1 ENHRY, CDR2 SYGVKD. The V end lost 6 bases, the J end lost 5 bases, and 8 bases lay between the germline ends. There are 12 residues in the CDR3. The CDR3 sequence: CAIRGDHNEQFF. In nucleotides, the CDR3 is TGTGCCATCAGGGGAGACCACAATGAGCAGTTCTTC.

This clone has only one observation. The J gene is TRBJ1-1, the V gene TRBV7-6; TRBD1 is a possible D gene (5 bases). V gave up 5 bases and J gave up 2 bases, with 18 bases separating them. The CDR3 length is 16 residues. Germline assignment: CDR1 SGHVS and CDR2 FNYEAQ. Here the CDR3 reads CASSPQGGHVNTEAFF. CDR3 bases: TGTGCCAGCAGCCCCCAGGGAGGACACGTAAACACTGAAGCTTTCTTT.

The chain couples TRBV20-1 to TRBJ2-4, with a tentative D call TRBD2 (5 bases). Germline V gene sequence: CDR1 DFQATT, CDR2 SNEGSKA (reference sequence). Trimming removed 3 bases at V and 2 bases at J, with 14 bases between. This CDR3 spans 15 amino acids. CDR3 bases: TGCAGTGCTAGTAGGACTGCCGGGACCAAAAACATTCAGTACTTC. This sequence encodes CSASRTAGTKNIQYF.

CDR3 sequence (DNA): TGTGCCAGCAGCCCGATTAGCGGCGACACTGAAGCTTTCTTT. This translates into CASSPISGDTEAFF. The chain couples TRBV3-1 (or the pseudogene TRBV3-2) to TRBJ1-1; D gene ambiguous. V was shortened by 4 bases and J by 3 bases, with 12 bases between the two germline ends. The germline gives CDR1 LGHDT, CDR2 YNNKEL (reference sequence). This CDR3 is built from 14 residues.

As concerns this clone: A read error may produce the germline difference seen at one junction end. This chain connects TRBV3-1 (or the pseudogene TRBV3-2) to TRBJ2-3, with D perhaps TRBD1 (6 bases). This CDR3 is 21 amino acids long. Germline CDR1 and CDR2: LGHDT and YNNKEL (reference sequence). Written as DNA, the CDR3 is TGTGCCAGCAGCCAACCCAAGTGGCCGGGAAGAAAGACAGGCAGCAAAGATACGCAGTATTTT. Translated, it gives CASSQPKWPGRKTGSKDTQYF.

This clone was counted once. The CDR3 reads CASSSSLGGFF. The CDR3 nucleotides read TGTGCCAGCAGCTCTAGTTTGGGTGGGTTCTTC. The genes are TRBV21-1 and TRBJ2-1; the table's D gene call, TRBD2, was not cross checked with the DNA. TRBV21-1 counts as a pseudogene. The CDR3 covers 11 residues.

CDR3 loop: CSGGGQGGEQYF. The DNA for the CDR3 is TGCAGCGGCGGGGGGCAGGGAGGCGAGCAGTACTTC. The chain joins TRBV29-1 to TRBJ2-7, with 8 positions matching TRBD2. This CDR3 region has 12 residues. The V gene end was trimmed by 7 bases and the J gene end by 6 bases; junction bases not matched to a gene: 8. Looked up from germline, CDR1 is SQVTM and CDR2 is ANQGSEA.

V usage is TRBV5-4 and J usage is TRBJ2-5; D perhaps matches TRBD1 (6 bases). Germline assignment: CDR1 SGHNT and CDR2 YYREEE (reference sequence). Between the trimmed V and J ends, which lost 1 base and 5 bases, there was a span of 12 bases. The CDR3 contains 14 residues. The chain's CDR3 is CASSLYRERETQYF. CDR3 DNA: TGTGCCAGCAGCTTGTACAGGGAGAGGGAGACCCAGTACTTC.

This clone was detected only a few times. This sequence joins TRBV19 and TRBJ2-1; 8 bases match TRBD1. J lost 6 bases, V lost 8 bases, and 3 bases had no gene match. This CDR3 has 12 amino acids. Germline CDR1 LNHDA, CDR2 SQIVND (reference sequence). CDR3 loop: CASGTGLNEQFF. CDR3 DNA sequence: TGTGCCAGTGGGACAGGCCTCAATGAGCAGTTCTTC.

The V gene is TRBV7-4, the J gene TRBJ2-3; D remains unclear. The germline gives CDR1 SGHVT, CDR2 SQSDAQ. V shed 5 bases and J shed 8 bases, with 8 bases lying between them. The CDR3 runs 11 residues. Here the CDR3 DNA reads TGTGCCAGCAGCCCCGGTTTTACGCAGTATTTT. This codes for CASSPGFTQYF. Combining the CDR3 with reference TRBV7-4 and TRBJ2-3 gives the whole variable domain GAGVSQSPRYKVAKRGRDVALRCDSISGHVTLYWYRQTLGQGSEVLTYSQSDAQRDKSGRPSGRFSAERPERSVSTLKIQRTEQGDSAVYLCASSPGFTQYFGPGTRLTVL.

The chain has TRBV4-2 and TRBJ2-3, with TRBD2 matching over 8 bases. There are 16 residues in the CDR3. Trimming cost V 1 base and J 4 bases; bases outside gene matches: 7. The germline gives CDR1 LGHNA, CDR2 YNFKEQ. CDR3 coding DNA: TGTGCCAGCAGCCAAGCCGTGACTAGCGTCCCAGATACGCAGTATTTT. It specifies CASSQAVTSVPDTQYF.

This clone appeared a single time. J is TRBJ1-2 and V is TRBV24-1, with 8 bases fitting TRBD1. The CDR3 sequence is 13 residues long. In germline, CDR1 is KGHDR, CDR2 SFDVKD. V was clipped by 7 bases and J by 7 bases; unmatched bases: 7. Here the CDR3 DNA reads TGTGCCACCAGCGACAGGGGAAGGGTTGGCTACACCTTC. Translation: CATSDRGRVGYTF.

This chain uses TRBV2 with TRBJ2-7, with a tentative D call TRBD2 (7 bases). This CDR3 has 16 residues. Germline assignment: CDR1 SNHLY and CDR2 FYNNEI. The V gene lost 5 bases and the J gene lost 5 bases, with 22 bases spanning the gap. The CDR3 DNA reads as TGTGCCAGCAGTAGAGGGGGGGTTATTCTCGGTAACGAGCAGTACTTC. Amino acid sequence: CASSRGGVILGNEQYF.